This T cell receptor (beta chain) was captured by sequencing in a study of T cells in localized non-small cell lung cancer. Sequencing used immunoSEQ multiplex PCR; TCRdb keeps in-frame clones, though not all of them. The repertoire consists of approximately 65,000 clones, with 75% to 85% occurring once and the leading ten covering roughly 4.5%. The CDR3 loop spans 15 amino acids. The germline gives CDR1 SNHLY, CDR2 FYNNEI. Trimming pared 6 bases from V and 1 base from J, leaving 15 bases between. J is TRBJ2-5 and V is TRBV2; D is unclear. The receptor was derived from a man aged 40 to 70 with stage II lung adenocarcinoma. Sequencing used PBMCs, obtained before any cancer treatment. The CDR3 nucleotides read TGTGCCAGCAGGTCAACGGTACGGGTCCAAGAGACCCAGTACTTC. Amino acids: CASRSTVRVQETQYF.